The clone carrying this T cell receptor (beta chain) has just one count. Here immunoSEQ multiplex PCR was the method, and the copy in TCRdb shows in-frame clones only, minus some. The table records 45,000 to 55,000 clones, more than 90% of them present only once. The sample is drawn from a study of T cells after somatic rescue of genetic block. The CDR3 loop spans 18 amino acids. The junction had 5 bases not matched to a gene; V was cut back by 5 bases and J by 0 bases. Germline V gene sequence: CDR1 SGHTA, CDR2 FQGNSA. Sequencing was carried out using peripheral blood mononuclear cells (PBMCs). This clonotype was obtained from a child younger than two. The chain uses TRBV7-2 and TRBJ2-6; 12 bases fit TRBD2. The CDR3 coding sequence is TGTGCCAGCAGCCGCCTAGCGGGGGGGTCCTCTGGGGCCAACGTCCTGACTTTC. It specifies CASSRLAGGSSGANVLTF.